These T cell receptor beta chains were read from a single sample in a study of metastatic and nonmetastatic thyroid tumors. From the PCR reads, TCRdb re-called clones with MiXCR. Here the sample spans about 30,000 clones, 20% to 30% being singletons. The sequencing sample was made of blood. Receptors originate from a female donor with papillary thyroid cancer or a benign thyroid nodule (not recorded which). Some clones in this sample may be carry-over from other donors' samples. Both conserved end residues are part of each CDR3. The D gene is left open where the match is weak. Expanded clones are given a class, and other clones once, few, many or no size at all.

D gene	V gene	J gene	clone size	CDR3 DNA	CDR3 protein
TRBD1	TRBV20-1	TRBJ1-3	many	TGCAGTGCAAGACAGGGAAACGCTGGAAACACCATATATTTT	CSARQGNAGNTIYF
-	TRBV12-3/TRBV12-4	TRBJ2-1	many	TGTGCCAGCAGCGCAGGGGACCCTAGGAACAATGAGCAGTTCTTC	CASSAGDPRNNEQFF
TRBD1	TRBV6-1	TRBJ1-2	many	TGTGCCAGCAAAAAGGGGGCTAGCTACGGCTACACCTTC	CASKKGASYGYTF
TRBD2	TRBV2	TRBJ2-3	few	TGTGCCAGCAGGGCGACTAGCGGTAGCACAGATACGCAGTATTTT	CASRATSGSTDTQYF
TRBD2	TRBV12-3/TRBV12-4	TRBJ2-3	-	TGTGCCAGTAGCCAGCTAGCGGGATACACAGATACGCAGTATTTT	CASSQLAGYTDTQYF
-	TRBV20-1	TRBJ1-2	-	TGCAGTGCTAGAGATAAGCGGGGGGGCATTAACTATGGCTACACCTTC	CSARDKRGGINYGYTF
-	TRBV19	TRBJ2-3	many	TGTGCCAGTAGTACAGGGGGAGGGTTGGCAGATACGCAGTATTTT	CASSTGGGLADTQYF
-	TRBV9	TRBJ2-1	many	TGTGCCAGCAGCGTAGAGCAGGCCCCGGCCCACAATGAGCAGTTCTTC	CASSVEQAPAHNEQFF
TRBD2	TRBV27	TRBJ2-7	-	TGTGCCAGCTGTCCAGGGACTAGCGGCCGACAAAGCACCTACGAGCAGTACTTC	CASCPGTSGRQSTYEQYF
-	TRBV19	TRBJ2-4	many	TGTGCCAGTAGTGGGGGGATCACGAATACCAAAAACATTCAGTACTTC	CASSGGITNTKNIQYF
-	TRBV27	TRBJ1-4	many	TGTGCCAGCAGTTTTGCGGGGGCGCGTGAAAAACTGTTTTTT	CASSFAGAREKLFF
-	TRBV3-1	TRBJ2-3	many	TGTGCCAGCAGCCAAGGTGGTCGAGATACGCAGTATTTT	CASSQGGRDTQYF
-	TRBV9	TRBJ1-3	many	TGTGCCAGCAGCCCGTTTCGAGGCACCATATATTTT	CASSPFRGTIYF
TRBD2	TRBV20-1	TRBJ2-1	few	TGCAGTTTAACCTGGGGGGAGGGCCACAATGAGCAGTTCTTC	CSLTWGEGHNEQFF
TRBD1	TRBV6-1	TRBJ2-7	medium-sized	TGTGCCAGCAGGGAAAGACCGGGACAGACTACCTACGAGCAGTACTTC	CASRERPGQTTYEQYF
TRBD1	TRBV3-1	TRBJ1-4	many	TGTGCCAGCAGCCAAGATTGGGCAGGGGGCAGGGACGAAAAACTGTTTTTT	CASSQDWAGGRDEKLFF
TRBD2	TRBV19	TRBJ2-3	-	TGTGCCAGTATTTTTCCTAGCGGGGGTGTTGGCACAGATACGCAGTATTTT	CASIFPSGGVGTDTQYF
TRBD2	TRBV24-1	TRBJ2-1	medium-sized	TGTGCCACCAGCGGGACTAGCGGGAATGGGGACAATGAGCAGTTCTTC	CATSGTSGNGDNEQFF
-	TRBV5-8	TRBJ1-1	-	TGTGCCAGCAGCTTTGGGGGTACCGCTGAAGCTTTCTTT	CASSFGGTAEAFF
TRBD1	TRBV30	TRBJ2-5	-	TGTGCCTGCCTAGGACAGGGGAGGGCCCAAGAGACCCAGTACTTC	CACLGQGRAQETQYF
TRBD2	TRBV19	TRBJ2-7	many	TGTGCCAGTAGGACTAGCGGGAGCTCCTACGAGCAGTACTTC	CASRTSGSSYEQYF
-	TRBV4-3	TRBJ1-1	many	TGCGCCAGCAGCCAAGATCTACAGGGGAACACTGAAGCTTTCTTT	CASSQDLQGNTEAFF
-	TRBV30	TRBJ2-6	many	TGTGCCTGCCCCGTATTATCTGGGGCCAACGTCCTGACTTTC	CACPVLSGANVLTF
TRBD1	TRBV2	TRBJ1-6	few	TGTGCCAGCAAGGGGGCCAACACCTATAATTCACCCCTCCACTTT	CASKGANTYNSPLHF
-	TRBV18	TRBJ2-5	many	TGTGCCAGCCCCTTCCTGACAGTCCAAGAGACCCAGTACTTC	CASPFLTVQETQYF
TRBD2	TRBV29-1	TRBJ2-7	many	TGCAGCGTTCCGGGACTAGTGGGTGGCGAGCAGTACTTC	CSVPGLVGGEQYF
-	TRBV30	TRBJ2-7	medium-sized	TGTGCCTGGAGTGTCGGCCAGGGCGCCAACGAGCAGTACTTC	CAWSVGQGANEQYF
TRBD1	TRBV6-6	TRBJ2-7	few	TGTGCCAGCAGTTACAGGGACAGGGTGGGTGAGCAGTACTTC	CASSYRDRVGEQYF
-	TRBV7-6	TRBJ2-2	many	TGTGCCAGCAGCTCCACCGGGGAGCTGTTTTTT	CASSSTGELFF
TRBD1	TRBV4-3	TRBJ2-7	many	TGCGCCAGCAGCCAAGGCGAAGGGACAGACTCCTACGAGCAGTACTTC	CASSQGEGTDSYEQYF
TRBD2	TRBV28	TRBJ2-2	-	TGTGCCAGCAGCTCAAAACCAAAGTGGCGGGAGTGTGACACCGGGGAGCTGTTTTTT	CASSSKPKWRECDTGELFF
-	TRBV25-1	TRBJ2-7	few	TGTGCCAGCAGTGAATCAGGCGGCCCTGACGAGAAGTACTTC	CASSESGGPDEKYF
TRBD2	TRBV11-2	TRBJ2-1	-	TGTGCCAGCAGCTATCAACTAGCGGGAGGTCGAGGCGGGGAGGAGCAGTTCTTC	CASSYQLAGGRGGEEQFF
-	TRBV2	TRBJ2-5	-	TGTGCCAGCAGTGAAGCGGGGATGGTGGAGACCCAGTACTTC	CASSEAGMVETQYF
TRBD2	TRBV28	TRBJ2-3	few	TGTGCCAGCAGTTCCCCCACTAGCGGGAAGGCCTCAGATACGCAGTATTTT	CASSSPTSGKASDTQYF
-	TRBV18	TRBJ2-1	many	TGTGCCAGCTCACAGATTCCATCCATTTACAATGAGCAGTTCTTC	CASSQIPSIYNEQFF
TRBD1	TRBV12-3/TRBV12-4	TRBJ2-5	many	TGTGCCAGCAGTCGCCAGGGACAGGGGGCGGAGACCCAGTACTTC	CASSRQGQGAETQYF
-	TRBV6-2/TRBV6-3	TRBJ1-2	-	TGTGCCAGCAGTTACTCGGACATGACTCACGGCTACACCTTC	CASSYSDMTHGYTF
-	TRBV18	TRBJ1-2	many	TGTGCCAGCTCACCTCCGGAGAATACGGTTAAGGGCTACACCTTC	CASSPPENTVKGYTF
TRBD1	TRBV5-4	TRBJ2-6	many	TGTGCCAGCAGCTTGGAGCAGGGGGCGGCTGGGGCCAACGTCCTGACTTTC	CASSLEQGAAGANVLTF
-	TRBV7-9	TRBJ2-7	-	TGTGCCAGCAGCCCCAAGACAAGGTCCTACGAGCAGTACTTC	CASSPKTRSYEQYF
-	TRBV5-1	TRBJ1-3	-	TGCGCCAGCAGCACGGGGACCCCTGGCTCTGGAAACACCATATATTTT	CASSTGTPGSGNTIYF
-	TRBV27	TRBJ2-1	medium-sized	TGTGCCAGCAGTAAGGCAGAGAGCTCCTACAATGAGCAGTTCTTC	CASSKAESSYNEQFF
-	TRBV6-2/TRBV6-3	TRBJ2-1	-	TGTGCCAGCATGTTTACCGTGACTAGCAATGAGCAGTTCTTC	CASMFTVTSNEQFF
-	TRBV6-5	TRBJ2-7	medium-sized	TGTGCCAGCAGTTACTTGGCGGACTCCTACGAGCAGTACTTC	CASSYLADSYEQYF
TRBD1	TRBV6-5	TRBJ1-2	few	TGTGCCAGCATTTATGACAGGGGGCAGGGTGTCTACACCTTC	CASIYDRGQGVYTF
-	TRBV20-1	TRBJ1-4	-	TGCAGTGCTAGAGATAACGGCCAGGGTAGAAAACTGTTTTTT	CSARDNGQGRKLFF
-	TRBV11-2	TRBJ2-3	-	TGTGCCAGCAGCTTAGGGAATGTGCGGGATACGCATTTTTTT	CASSLGNVRDTHFF
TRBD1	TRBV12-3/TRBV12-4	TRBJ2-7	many	TGCGCCAGCAGTTTGACAGGGGGCTACTACGAGCAGTACTTC	CASSLTGGYYEQYF
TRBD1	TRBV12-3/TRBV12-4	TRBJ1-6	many	TGTGCCAGCAGTTTTCAGGGGGCGGGTAATTCACCCCTCCACTTT	CASSFQGAGNSPLHF
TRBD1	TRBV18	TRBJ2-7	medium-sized	TGTGCCAGCTCACCGGGACAGTCCCACGAGCAGTACTTC	CASSPGQSHEQYF
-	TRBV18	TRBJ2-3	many	TGTGCCAGCTCACTCACGCCGGTTTTAGGCCTGGATACGCAGTATTTT	CASSLTPVLGLDTQYF
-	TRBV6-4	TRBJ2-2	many	TGTGCCAGCAGTGACTCTAGCACCGGGGAGCTGTTTTTT	CASSDSSTGELFF
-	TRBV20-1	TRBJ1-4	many	TGCAGTGCTAGAGATCTTGGGGAAAAACTGTTTTTT	CSARDLGEKLFF
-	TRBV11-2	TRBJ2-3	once	TGTGCCAGCAGCTCCGTAGCTTATACGCAGTATTTT	CASSSVAYTQYF